Each of the 18 T cell receptor beta chains below was sequenced from the same sample in a study of Ad26.COV2.S vaccination and SARS-CoV-2 variants. The assay was immunoSEQ multiplex PCR, and TCRdb's table has in-frame clones only and misses some. The table has approximately 410,000 clones, 88% seen once. Treatment described: roughly 18 received Ad26.COV2.S at low or high dose, single or two shots; about 5 received placebo; per-sample allocation not given. Following the first vaccine or placebo injection, samples were taken on day 63. Sample: peripheral blood, taken in a trial of Ad26.COV2.S vaccine versus placebo. All receptors come from a person aged 18 to 59 who received the Ad26.COV2.S COVID-19 vaccine or a placebo.

The table lists this clone with a few counts. The CDR3 here is CASSIKSDTYNSPLHF. The CDR3 bases are TGTGCCAGTAGTATTAAAAGTGATACCTATAATTCACCCCTCCACTTT. The chain is built from TRBV19 and TRBJ1-6; D is unresolved. The CDR3 has 16 residues. Trimming pared 3 bases from V and 2 bases from J, leaving 11 bases between. Per the germline V gene, CDR1 is LNHDA and CDR2 is SQIVND (reference sequence).

The chain joins TRBV5-5 to TRBJ1-3, with a weak D call TRBD1 (5 bases). The V gene's germline CDR1 is SGHKS and CDR2 YYEKEE (reference sequence). This CDR3 has 13 residues. Between the trimmed V and J ends, which lost 0 bases and 6 bases, there was a span of 7 bases. The CDR3 spells CASSLAGSNTIYF. Here the CDR3 DNA reads TGTGCCAGCAGCTTGGCAGGGTCAAACACCATATATTTT.

The sample holds one count of this clone. The chain uses TRBV19 and TRBJ1-1, with 10 bases lining up with TRBD1. V lost 3 bases and J lost 5; bases outside the gene matches: 6. The CDR3 is made up of 15 amino acids. Germline CDR1 LNHDA, CDR2 SQIVND (reference sequence). The CDR3 protein is CASSIPTGGLTEAFF. CDR3 sequence (DNA): TGTGCCAGTAGTATCCCGACAGGGGGCTTAACTGAAGCTTTCTTT.

The J gene is TRBJ2-3, the V gene TRBV19; D is uncertain. The ends were cut back, 5 bases at V and 4 bases at J, with 19 bases in the middle. CDR1 and CDR2 from the germline V gene are LNHDA and SQIVND (reference sequence). The CDR3 loop spans 16 amino acids. The CDR3: CASSSRPNPYPDTQYF. CDR3 in DNA: TGTGCCAGTAGTTCGAGGCCCAATCCTTATCCAGATACGCAGTATTTT.

This rearrangement joins TRBV11-2 to TRBJ2-3; 7 bases line up with TRBD2. J lost 4 bases, V lost 4 bases, and 11 bases had no gene match. CDR1 is SGHAT and CDR2 is FQNNGV in the germline V gene. CDR3 length: 16 residues. The CDR3 sequence is CASSSLSGAVSDTQYF. The CDR3 DNA reads TGTGCCAGCAGCTCCCTAAGCGGGGCGGTCTCAGATACGCAGTATTTT.

The V gene is TRBV7-3, the J gene TRBJ1-1; D perhaps matches TRBD1 (6 bases). Germline V gene data show CDR1 as SGHTA and CDR2 as FQGTGA. The CDR3 totals 13 residues. Trimming stripped 8 bases from V and 9 bases from J, with 19 bases between. The CDR3 loop is CASPGNRVAKAFF. In nucleotides, the CDR3 is TGTGCCAGCCCGGGGAACAGGGTTGCGAAAGCTTTCTTT.

This chain links TRBV7-7 with TRBJ2-2; D is undetermined. Looked up from germline, CDR1 is SSHAT and CDR2 is FNYEAQ (reference sequence). The CDR3 is made up of 15 amino acids. The V and J ends lost 5 bases and 0 bases respectively, with 10 bases between them. The CDR3 sequence is CASSPQVSNTGELFF. The CDR3 DNA reads TGTGCCAGCAGCCCCCAGGTCTCGAACACCGGGGAGCTGTTTTTT. The whole variable domain, remainder taken from reference TRBV7-7 and TRBJ2-2, is GAGVSQSPRYKVTKRGQDVTLRCDPISSHATLYWYQQALGQGPEFLTYFNYEAQPDKSGLPSDRFSAERPEGSISTLTIQRTEQRDSAMYRCASSPQVSNTGELFFGEGSRLTVL.

This clone appeared a few times. The V and J genes are TRBV5-3 and TRBJ1-6; D gene ambiguous. TRBV5-3 belongs to the ORF category, with a function that is uncertain. V dropped 3 bases and J dropped 6 bases, with 10 bases sitting between them. The length of the CDR3 is 14 residues. This CDR3 reads CARSWTYINSPLHF. The CDR3 DNA reads TGTGCCAGAAGCTGGACCTACATTAATTCACCCCTCCACTTT.

This chain connects TRBV6-5 to TRBJ2-1; TRBD1 agrees at 9 bases. The V gene's germline CDR1 is MNHEY and CDR2 SVGAGI. CDR3 size: 15 residues. J lost 7 bases, V lost 4 bases, and 8 bases had no gene match. The DNA for the CDR3 is TGTGCCAGCAGTTTAACAGGGGGCCTGGAGAATGAGCAGTTCTTC. Translating it yields CASSLTGGLENEQFF.

This clone was seen only once. This rearrangement joins TRBV27 to TRBJ2-5; possible D gene TRBD1, 5 bases. The V gene lost 2 bases and the J gene lost 2 bases, with 18 bases spanning the gap. This CDR3 comprises 17 residues. Per the germline V gene, CDR1 is MNHEY and CDR2 is SMNVEV (reference sequence). This CDR3 is CASSLKVTGTGQETQYF. The CDR3 DNA sequence: TGTGCCAGCAGTTTAAAAGTAACGGGTACAGGACAAGAGACCCAGTACTTC.

This chain connects TRBV11-1 to TRBJ2-2; 9 bases match TRBD2. From germline, CDR1 is SGHAT and CDR2 FQDESV (reference sequence). Trimming took 6 bases from V and 2 from J; bases not matched to a gene: 4. The CDR3 spans 15 residues. Here the CDR3 reads CASRIAGANTGELFF. Written as DNA, the CDR3 is TGTGCCAGCAGGATAGCGGGGGCCAACACCGGGGAGCTGTTTTTT. The variable domain in full, with the rest retrieved from reference TRBV11-1 and TRBJ2-2, is EAEVAQSPRYKITEKSQAVAFWCDPISGHATLYWYRQILGQGPELLVQFQDESVVDDSQLPKDRFSAERLKGVDSTLKIQPAELGDSAMYLCASRIAGANTGELFFGEGSRLTVL.

The chain is built from TRBV10-1 and TRBJ2-7; D ambiguous. Germline CDR1 WNHNN, CDR2 SYGVQD (reference sequence). This CDR3 spans 15 amino acids. V was shortened by 3 bases and J by 1 base, with 13 bases between the two germline ends. CDR3 protein: CASSDRGTPSYEQYF. In nucleotides, the CDR3 is TGCGCCAGCAGTGATAGAGGCACACCATCCTACGAGCAGTACTTC.

The V gene is TRBV24-1, the J gene TRBJ2-3, with 7 bases fitting TRBD2. The CDR3 runs 15 residues. Germline loops: CDR1 KGHDR, CDR2 SFDVKD. The junction had 3 bases not matched to a gene; V was cut back by 2 bases and J by 2 bases. Written as DNA, the CDR3 is TGTGCCACCAGTGATTGGGGGGGAATCACAGATACGCAGTATTTT. Translation gives CATSDWGGITDTQYF.

The rearrangement uses TRBV5-4 and TRBJ2-1; TRBD2 is a possible D gene (5 bases). The germline gives CDR1 SGHNT, CDR2 YYREEE (reference sequence). CDR3 length: 13 residues. V dropped 4 bases and J dropped 11 bases, with 16 bases sitting between them. For the CDR3, the DNA is TGTGCCAGCAGCGTGGCCCCCCGGGAACAGCAGTTCTTC. It translates to CASSVAPREQQFF.

This clone was counted a single time. CDR3 loop: CSARHREQYF. CDR3 nucleotides: TGCAGTGCTAGACATCGCGAGCAGTACTTC. This chain connects TRBV20-1 to TRBJ2-7, with unresolved D. There are 10 residues in the CDR3. The germline V and J ends were trimmed by 2 bases and 6 bases, with 5 bases remaining between them. Germline V gene lookup returns CDR1 DFQATT and CDR2 SNEGSKA (reference sequence).

This chain links TRBV29-1 with TRBJ1-5, with TRBD1 matching over 9 bases. V trimming: 5 bases; J trimming: 6 bases; junction bases outside the gene matches: 17. CDR1 is SQVTM, CDR2 ANQGSEA, per germline. The CDR3 spans 17 residues. The DNA for the CDR3 is TGCAGCGTTCCCCAACGCGGGACAGGGCTATCACGTCAGCCCCAGCATTTT. Residues: CSVPQRGTGLSRQPQHF.

The J gene is TRBJ1-2, the V gene TRBV7-2; D possibly corresponds to TRBD1 (6 bases). The CDR3 totals 15 residues. The V end lost 3 bases, the J end lost 8 bases, and 19 bases lay between the germline ends. CDR1 is SGHTA and CDR2 is FQGNSA in the germline V gene. CDR3: CASSFPRGGVAGYTF. CDR3 DNA sequence: TGTGCCAGCAGCTTCCCAAGGGGGGGGGTAGCAGGCTACACCTTC. Based on the CDR3 plus reference TRBV7-2 and TRBJ1-2, the full variable domain is GAGVSQSPSNKVTEKGKDVELRCDPISGHTALYWYRQSLGQGLEFLIYFQGNSAPDKSGLPSDRFSAERTGGSVSTLTIQRTQQEDSAVYLCASSFPRGGVAGYTFGSGTRLTVV.

The chain joins TRBV6-5 to TRBJ1-4; D gene unclear. The CDR3 is 15 residues long. Trimming took off 0 bases at V and 5 bases at J, with 10 bases between the two ends. The germline V gene encodes CDR1 MNHEY and CDR2 SVGAGI. DNA of the CDR3: TGTGCCAGCAGTTACTCGACCCTCCGGAATGAAAAACTGTTTTTT. Translating gives CASSYSTLRNEKLFF.